Listed below are T cell receptor beta chains from one sample, sequenced in a study of T cell responses to AZD1222 COVID-19 vaccine. The protocol was immunoSEQ multiplex PCR, while the TCRdb copy is restricted to in-frame clones and leaves out a portion. The table shows roughly 200,000 clones, with about nine tenths occurring only once. The source material was peripheral blood, sampled 28 days after the second AZD1222 dose. Receptors originate from an adult who received the AZD1222 COVID-19 vaccine. Each CDR3 is given with its conserved first and last residue. Fields, in order: CDR3 length, J gene, V gene, D gene, clone size, CDR3 DNA, CDR3 protein. D genes are given only for firm matches. Size is omitted from some rows. Given values are once, few, many or a class for expanded clones.

>10|TRBJ2-3|TRBV20-1|.|.
TGCAGTGCTAGCTTAGATACGCAGTATTTT
CSASLDTQYF
>16|TRBJ2-7|TRBV19|.|few
TGTGCCAGTAGCCTATCCGGGACACGGGCAGACTACGAGCAGTACTTC
CASSLSGTRADYEQYF
>13|TRBJ2-7|TRBV3-1/TRBV3-2|.|.
TGTGCCAGCAGCCAGGACAACTCCTACGAGCAGTACTTC
CASSQDNSYEQYF
>15|TRBJ2-2|TRBV4-1|.|.
TGCGCCAGCAGCCAAGTGATGTCAGGGACCGGGGAGCTGTTTTTT
CASSQVMSGTGELFF
>15|TRBJ2-3|TRBV27|.|.
TGTGCCAGCAGTTTCTGGAGGCGGACGACAGATACGCAGTATTTT
CASSFWRRTTDTQYF
>14|TRBJ1-2|TRBV27|.|once
TGTGCCAGCAGTTTACAGGCAGCGCACTATGGCTACACCTTC
CASSLQAAHYGYTF
>15|TRBJ2-3|TRBV18|.|.
TGTGCCAGCTCACTAGGGGGGCAGCTCCGAGATACGCAGTATTTT
CASSLGGQLRDTQYF
>14|TRBJ2-5|TRBV7-8|.|.
TGTGCCAGCAGGGGGGCGGGGGCCGGGGAGACCCAGTACTTC
CASRGAGAGETQYF
>15|TRBJ1-3|TRBV25-1|.|once
TGTGCCAGCAGTGAGCTCAGGAGCTCTGGAAACACCATATATTTT
CASSELRSSGNTIYF
>15|TRBJ1-3|TRBV11-2|.|.
TGTGCCAGCAGCCCTTGGACAGACTCTGGAAACACCATATATTTT
CASSPWTDSGNTIYF
>15|TRBJ2-3|TRBV7-9|.|.
TGTGCCAGCAGCTTGGAGGGGTGGATGGCAGATACGCAGTATTTT
CASSLEGWMADTQYF
>19|TRBJ2-1|TRBV2|TRBD2|.
TGTGCCAGCATTCCGGGACGGGGATTAGCGGGGGGGCTGTACAATGAGCAGTTCTTC
CASIPGRGLAGGLYNEQFF
>16|TRBJ1-3|TRBV6-5|.|.
TGTGCCAGCAGTTACGGCTGGGGGGGCCGTGGAAACACCATATATTTT
CASSYGWGGRGNTIYF
>17|TRBJ1-4|TRBV10-3|.|.
TGTGCCATCAGTGAGTCGGGCAGGGGAGTCCTTAATGAAAAACTGTTTTTT
CAISESGRGVLNEKLFF
>13|TRBJ1-4|TRBV12-3/TRBV12-4|.|.
TGTGCCAGCAGTTTTAGGCCCGATGAAAAACTGTTTTTT
CASSFRPDEKLFF
>16|TRBJ2-7|TRBV5-1|TRBD2|.
TGCGCCAGCAGCTTGGATTGGCGGGAGTTGTCCTACGAGCAGTACTTC
CASSLDWRELSYEQYF
>11|TRBJ2-7|TRBV2|.|once
TGTGCCGGAGGGGAAGGGTGGGAGCAGTACTTC
CAGGEGWEQYF
>13|TRBJ1-2|TRBV19|.|.
TGTGCCAGTAGTAGAAAAAGTAACTATGGCTACACCTTC
CASSRKSNYGYTF
>16|TRBJ1-6|TRBV5-4|TRBD1|few
TGTGCCAGCAGCCCTGCACCACAGGGGCCGTATTCACCCCTCCACTTT
CASSPAPQGPYSPLHF
>13|TRBJ2-1|TRBV19|.|.
TGTGCCAGTAGTATAGTTCATGAGAATGAGCAGTTCTTC
CASSIVHENEQFF
>17|TRBJ1-2|TRBV7-2|TRBD1|.
TGTGCCAGCAGCTTAGGGCCGACAGGGTCCAGCCCCTATGGCTACACCTTC
CASSLGPTGSSPYGYTF
>14|TRBJ2-3|TRBV19|.|once
TGTGCCAGTAGCGAGGGGACCAGTACAGATACGCAGTATTTT
CASSEGTSTDTQYF
>13|TRBJ2-2|TRBV7-9|.|.
TGTGCCAGCAGCTTAGTACAGACCGGGGAGCTGTTTTTT
CASSLVQTGELFF
>15|TRBJ2-3|TRBV18|.|.
TGTGCCAGCTCACCATGGGCGGGACGCACAGATACGCAGTATTTT
CASSPWAGRTDTQYF
>14|TRBJ2-3|TRBV27|TRBD2|.
TGTGCCAGCAGTTTGAGACTAGCGACAGATACGCAGTATTTT
CASSLRLATDTQYF
>16|TRBJ2-3|TRBV5-1|TRBD2|.
TGCGCCAGCAGCTCTGGACTAGCGGGGGGACCCGATACGCAGTATTTT
CASSSGLAGGPDTQYF
>16|TRBJ2-3|TRBV7-6|TRBD2|.
TGTGCCAGCAGCTCCGGGACTAGGTCTAGCACAGATACGCAGTATTTT
CASSSGTRSSTDTQYF
>14|TRBJ1-5|TRBV5-6|.|.
TGTGCCAGCAGCTTGGAGGGTTACAATCAGCCCCAGCATTTT
CASSLEGYNQPQHF
>17|TRBJ1-3|TRBV5-5|.|.
TGTGCCAGCAGCTTGTTTCCTTCGGGAAGTTATGGAAACACCATATATTTT
CASSLFPSGSYGNTIYF
>14|TRBJ2-7|TRBV19|.|.
TGTGCCAGTAGTATGGGGGTGGGAACCTACGAGCAGTACTTC
CASSMGVGTYEQYF
>13|TRBJ2-5|TRBV19|.|.
TGTGCCACGGGGGGCGGAACCAGAGAGACCCAGTACTTC
CATGGGTRETQYF
>14|TRBJ1-6|TRBV11-2|TRBD1|.
TGTGCCAGCAGCTTAGTAATCGGGACAGAACCCCTCCACTTT
CASSLVIGTEPLHF
>13|TRBJ1-1|TRBV2|.|.
TGTGCCAGCACCTTCGGGGAAACGACTGAAGCTTTCTTT
CASTFGETTEAFF
>15|TRBJ1-1|TRBV6-6|.|.
TGTGCCAGCAGTTACTCGGTCAGGGTAGGTGATGAAGCTTTCTTT
CASSYSVRVGDEAFF
>15|TRBJ2-1|TRBV28|TRBD2|.
TGTGCCAGCATATTTAGCGGGAGGGCCGCAAATGAGCAGTTCTTC
CASIFSGRAANEQFF
>16|TRBJ2-1|TRBV19|TRBD2|few
TGTGCCAGTAGTATAGGGACTAGCGGGGGATCCAATGAGCAGTTCTTC
CASSIGTSGGSNEQFF
>15|TRBJ2-1|TRBV2|TRBD2|few
TGTGCCAGCAGTGAAGTTCTAGCGGGACTTGATGAGCAGTTCTTC
CASSEVLAGLDEQFF
>14|TRBJ1-1|TRBV10-2|TRBD1|.
TGCGCCAGCAGTGACTACAGGGGAGGCACTGAAGCTTTCTTT
CASSDYRGGTEAFF
>16|TRBJ1-1|TRBV6-2/TRBV6-3|TRBD1|.
TGTGCCAGCAGTGACAGACAGGGGCCTAAAAACACTGAAGCTTTCTTT
CASSDRQGPKNTEAFF
>15|TRBJ2-7|TRBV19|.|.
TGTGCCAGTAGGCGTAGGGGGACCGCCAGGTCCGAGCAGTACTTC
CASRRRGTARSEQYF
>14|TRBJ2-7|TRBV10-1|.|.
TGCGCCAGCAGTGAGACAAGGGGACGCTACGAGCAGTACTTC
CASSETRGRYEQYF
>12|TRBJ1-2|TRBV18|TRBD1|.
TGTGCCAGCTCCAGGGGGGACTATGGCTACACCTTC
CASSRGDYGYTF
>16|TRBJ2-1|TRBV6-1|.|.
TGTGCCAGCAGTGGGACTCGGCCGGACTCCTACAATGAGCAGTTCTTC
CASSGTRPDSYNEQFF
>16|TRBJ1-5|TRBV5-5|.|.
TGTGCCAGCAGCTTTAGAGGACAGAATAGCAATCAGCCCCAGCATTTT
CASSFRGQNSNQPQHF
>14|TRBJ1-5|TRBV7-8|.|.
TGTGCCAGCAGCCAAGGGGGTTTTGATCAGCCCCAGCATTTT
CASSQGGFDQPQHF
>13|TRBJ1-2|TRBV14|.|.
TGTGCCAGCAGCCCGGAAGCTAACTATGGCTACACCTTC
CASSPEANYGYTF
>14|TRBJ2-1|TRBV15|.|.
TGTGCCACCAGCAGAGATCCTGCCGGGAATGAGCAGTTCTTC
CATSRDPAGNEQFF
>14|TRBJ2-7|TRBV9|.|.
TGTGCCAGCAGCGTAGATGAAAGCCCCTACGAGCAGTACTTC
CASSVDESPYEQYF
>19|TRBJ2-1|TRBV7-3|TRBD2|.
TGTGCCAGCAGCTTAAACCCCTTCATACTAGCGGGAGGTGGCAATGAGCAGTTCTTC
CASSLNPFILAGGGNEQFF